The clone carrying this T cell receptor beta chain was observed at least ten times. V was cut by 8 bases and J by 4 bases, with 17 bases left in between. This CDR3 has 14 amino acids. Construction of the TCRbeta library involved unique molecular identifiers. In TCRdb, the PCR reads were re-called with MiXCR into one record per CDR3 protein. The sample lists more than 90,000 distinct CDR3 sequences; 6.5% to 8.5% were seen once. These data belong to a study of T-cell reconstitution after alpha-beta-depleted transplantation in children. The material sequenced was PBMCs from the stem cell graft donor, taken from the stem cell graft. This sequence joins TRBV12-3 or TRBV12-4 and TRBJ2-5; weak D call: TRBD2 (6 bases). The sequence derives from a human donor who donated a stem cell graft to a child with congenital amegakaryocytic thrombocytopenia. The CDR3 sequence: CASSFPGTLETQYF. Here the CDR3 DNA reads TGTGCCAGCTCTTTCCCTGGGACTCTAGAGACCCAGTACTTC.